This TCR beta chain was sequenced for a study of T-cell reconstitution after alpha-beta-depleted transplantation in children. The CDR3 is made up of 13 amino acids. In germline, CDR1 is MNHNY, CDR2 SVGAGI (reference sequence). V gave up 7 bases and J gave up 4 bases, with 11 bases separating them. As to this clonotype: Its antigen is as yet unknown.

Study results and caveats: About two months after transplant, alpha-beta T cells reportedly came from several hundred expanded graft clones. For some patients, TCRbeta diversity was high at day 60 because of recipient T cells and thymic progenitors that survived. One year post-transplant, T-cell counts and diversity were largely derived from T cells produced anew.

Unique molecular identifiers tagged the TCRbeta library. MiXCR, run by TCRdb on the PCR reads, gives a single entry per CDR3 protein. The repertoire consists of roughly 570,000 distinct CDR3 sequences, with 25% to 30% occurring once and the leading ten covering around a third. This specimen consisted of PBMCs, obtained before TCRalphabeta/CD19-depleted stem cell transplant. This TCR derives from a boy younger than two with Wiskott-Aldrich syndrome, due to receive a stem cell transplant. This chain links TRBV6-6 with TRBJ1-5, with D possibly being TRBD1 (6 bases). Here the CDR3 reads CASIKDRNQPQHF. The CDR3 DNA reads TGTGCCAGCATCAAAGACAGGAATCAGCCCCAGCATTTT.